The 7 T cell receptor beta chains in this list originate from one sample, sequenced in a study of blood T cell repertoires in COVID-19. This table comes from immunoSEQ multiplex PCR, and its TCRdb copy is limited to in-frame clones, with some not included. The table records 200,000 to 300,000 clones, 87% of them present only once. Sequenced material: peripheral blood. The receptors were sampled from a man between 60 and 70 years old who had recovered from COVID-19.

This clone was detected only once. The V and J genes are TRBV19 and TRBJ1-5; tentatively, D is TRBD1 (5 bases). CDR1 and CDR2 (germline): LNHDA, SQIVND (reference sequence). The V gene lost 4 bases and the J gene lost 2 bases, with 9 bases spanning the gap. This CDR3 spans 14 amino acids. DNA for the CDR3: TGTGCCAGTAGTACTTGGGGCGGCAATCAGCCCCAGCATTTT. This sequence encodes CASSTWGGNQPQHF.

The chain combines TRBV10-3 with TRBJ1-4, with 8 positions matching TRBD1. Germline V lookup: CDR1 ENHRY, CDR2 SYGVKD. Unmatched junction bases numbered 6, after V lost 6 bases and J lost 6 bases. The CDR3 loop spans 14 amino acids. DNA for the CDR3: TGTGCCATCAGACCAGGGGGCGCGCATGAAAAACTGTTTTTT. Its translation is CAIRPGGAHEKLFF.

V and J are TRBV5-1 and TRBJ1-4; D is possibly TRBD1 (5 bases). CDR1 SGHRS and CDR2 YFSETQ come from the germline V gene. The CDR3 totals 13 residues. With 4 bases removed from V and 8 bases from J, the gap between germline ends came to 12 bases. The CDR3 DNA follows: TGCGCCAGCAGCGAAGGGTGGGGCGAAAAACTGTTTTTT. It encodes CASSEGWGEKLFF.

The V gene is TRBV30, the J gene TRBJ2-3, with a weak D call TRBD2 (5 bases). The ends were cut back, 4 bases at V and 4 bases at J, with 9 bases in the middle. In germline, CDR1 is GTSNPN, CDR2 SVGIG (reference sequence). The CDR3 sequence is 12 residues long. CDR3 nucleotide sequence: TGTGCCTGGAACGGGGATGCAGATACGCAGTATTTT. This sequence encodes CAWNGDADTQYF. Combining the CDR3 with reference TRBV30 and TRBJ2-3 gives the whole variable domain SQTIHQWPATLVQPVGSPLSLECTVEGTSNPNLYWYRQAAGRGLQLLFYSVGIGQISSEVPQNLSASRPQDRQFILSSKKLLLSDSGFYLCAWNGDADTQYFGPGTRLTVL.

The chain joins TRBV30 to TRBJ1-3, with a possible D match to TRBD1 (5 bases). The CDR3 is 14 amino acids. Germline lookup yields CDR1 GTSNPN and CDR2 SVGIG (reference sequence). Trimming took off 1 base at V and 4 bases at J, with 11 bases between the two ends. The CDR3 region has the DNA TGTGCCTGGAGTGACCGGGGGAGGGGAAACACCATATATTTT. It yields the protein CAWSDRGRGNTIYF.

V is TRBV9 and J is TRBJ1-2; possibly TRBD1 for D (6 bases). V was cut by 4 bases and J by 4 bases, with 14 bases left in between. The length of the CDR3 is 14 residues. Germline CDR1 SGDLS, CDR2 YYNGEE. The CDR3 sequence is CASSSLTGPYGYTF. CDR3 sequence (DNA): TGTGCCAGCAGCTCCCTGACAGGCCCCTATGGCTACACCTTC.

Comments on this clone: The sample has other DNA sequences that encode this CDR3 too. The chain recombines TRBV5-1 with TRBJ2-2; D uncertain. CDR1 SGHRS and CDR2 YFSETQ come from the germline V gene. The length of the CDR3 is 12 residues. V was clipped by 1 base and J by 7 bases, with 5 bases between them. The CDR3 nucleotides read TGCGCCAGCAGCTTGTCTCTCGGGGAGCTGTTTTTT. It encodes CASSLSLGELFF.